Listed below are T cell receptor beta chains from one sample, sequenced in a study of blood T cell repertoires in COVID-19. Produced via immunoSEQ multiplex PCR; TCRdb's table is partial and in-frame only. The sample shows some 300,000 clones, roughly 89% of them seen only once. Sequencing was done on a sample of peripheral blood. These receptors were obtained from a woman in her thirties or forties with COVID-19, enrolled during active disease. Each CDR3 is given with its conserved first and last residue. A D gene is named only where the DNA matches it firmly. The size field is filled for only some rows; it gives once, few, many or a size class.

>TRBJ1-6|TRBD1|TRBV6-2/TRBV6-3|once
TGTGCCAGCAGTTCTCGGGACAGCCATTCACCCCTCCACTTT
CASSSRDSHSPLHF
>TRBJ2-5|TRBD2|TRBV6-6|NA
TGTGCCAGCAGCCCAGCGGGAGCACGGGAGACCCAGTACTTC
CASSPAGARETQYF
>TRBJ2-3|NA|TRBV11-2|once
TGTGCCAGCAGCTTACTGTGGGGCGGCACAGATACGCAGTATTTT
CASSLLWGGTDTQYF
>TRBJ2-7|NA|TRBV18|NA
TGTGCCAGCTCACCCGGCGGTGGAACGGTTTCCTACGAGCAGTACTTC
CASSPGGGTVSYEQYF
>TRBJ1-1|NA|TRBV28|NA
TGTGCCAGCAGTTCGACAGTTGTGAACACTGAAGCTTTCTTT
CASSSTVVNTEAFF
>TRBJ1-5|TRBD1|TRBV6-1|NA
TGTGCCAGCAGTGGCCCCGGACAGGGGTGGAAGGATCAGCCCCAGCATTTT
CASSGPGQGWKDQPQHF
>TRBJ2-1|TRBD2|TRBV9|NA
TGTGCCAGCAGCGTAGCCTCGACTAGCGGCGAGCAGTTCTTC
CASSVASTSGEQFF
>TRBJ1-3|NA|TRBV9|NA
TGTGCCAGCAGCCCCCAAAGTGGTGACGGAGGTGGAAACACCATATATTTT
CASSPQSGDGGGNTIYF
>TRBJ2-7|NA|TRBV9|NA
TGTGCCAGCAGCCCCCCCTCGCGCTACGAGCAGTACTTC
CASSPPSRYEQYF
>TRBJ2-5|NA|TRBV9|NA
TGTGCCAGCAGCCCCGACACAGGGAAAGAGACCCAGTACTTC
CASSPDTGKETQYF
>TRBJ2-2|NA|TRBV7-2|NA
TGTGCCAGCAGCTTAAAGGCAGGACTCCCTCTGGGGAACACCGGGGAGCTGTTTTTT
CASSLKAGLPLGNTGELFF
>TRBJ2-6|NA|TRBV4-3|NA
TGCGCCAGCAGTGAGAAACAGGGGGCCAACGTCCTGACTTTC
CASSEKQGANVLTF
>TRBJ1-6|NA|TRBV3-1/TRBV3-2|NA
TGTGCCAGCAGCCAAGGGACAGCTAATAATTCACCCCTCCACTTT
CASSQGTANNSPLHF
>TRBJ2-6|TRBD1|TRBV2|NA
TGTGCCAGCAGCGACGACAGGGGGCGACTACCTTCTGGGGCCAACGTCCTGACTTTC
CASSDDRGRLPSGANVLTF
>TRBJ1-5|NA|TRBV23-1|once
TGCGCCAGCAGTCAGGCCCGACAGGGCAATCAGCCCCAGCATTTT
CASSQARQGNQPQHF
>TRBJ1-4|NA|TRBV9|NA
TGTGCCAGCCAGCGTGGGGTCGGGGTAACAGGGAGTGAAAAACTGTTTTTT
CASQRGVGVTGSEKLFF
>TRBJ2-3|NA|TRBV5-1|NA
TGCGCCAGCAGCTCTGAGGGGGCAGATACGCAGTATTTT
CASSSEGADTQYF
>TRBJ1-2|TRBD1|TRBV7-9|NA
TGTGCCAGCAGCTTAGTAGGGACAGGAAACTATGGCTACACCTTC
CASSLVGTGNYGYTF
>TRBJ1-4|TRBD1|TRBV28|NA
TGTGCCAGCAGTTTTCAGGGGGCGGGGGAAAAACTGTTTTTT
CASSFQGAGEKLFF
>TRBJ1-2|NA|TRBV11-2|NA
TGTGCCAGCACCGGGGGGGTGAGGGGCTACACCTTC
CASTGGVRGYTF
>TRBJ2-1|NA|TRBV5-1|NA
TGCGCCAGCAGCTTGGGGCAGGCCCGAAATGAGCAGTTCTTC
CASSLGQARNEQFF
>TRBJ2-7|NA|TRBV28|NA
TGTGCCAGCAGTTTAGAAGGACAAGCCTACGAGCAGTACTTC
CASSLEGQAYEQYF
>TRBJ2-3|NA|TRBV24-1|NA
TGTGCCACCAGTGAGTCACGGGGCACAGATACGCAGTATTTT
CATSESRGTDTQYF
>TRBJ1-3|TRBD1|TRBV14|NA
TGTGCCAGCAGCCTGGGACAGCCCGCAAACACCATATATTTT
CASSLGQPANTIYF
>TRBJ2-4|NA|TRBV3-1/TRBV3-2|NA
TGTGCCAGCAGCCAAGATAGGTCTAGCGTGGACTCAATGTTGTACTTC
CASSQDRSSVDSMLYF
>TRBJ2-1|NA|TRBV11-2|NA
TGTGCCAGCAGTCTAGGACAGTTGGGCACTGGGCAGTTCTTC
CASSLGQLGTGQFF
>TRBJ1-2|NA|TRBV6-5|NA
TGTGCCAGCAGTCCACGGTTTTACTATGGCTACACCTTC
CASSPRFYYGYTF
>TRBJ1-3|TRBD1|TRBV3-1/TRBV3-2|NA
TGTGCCAGCAGCCTGGGACAGGGGGCCCTTACTGGAAACACCATATATTTT
CASSLGQGALTGNTIYF
>TRBJ1-1|NA|TRBV5-1|NA
TGCGCCAGCAGTCCCCGAGGAGGGGACACTGAAGCTTTCTTT
CASSPRGGDTEAFF
>TRBJ2-3|TRBD2|TRBV27|NA
TGTGCCAGCAGTCCGCACCCGGGACTAGCGGAAACAGATACGCAGTATTTT
CASSPHPGLAETDTQYF
>TRBJ2-1|NA|TRBV9|once
TGTGCCAGCAGCGTAGCAACAGCCCTCCGGTGGAATGAGCAGTTCTTC
CASSVATALRWNEQFF
>TRBJ1-3|NA|TRBV6-5|once
TGTGCCAGCGCCTCCACCACAGCCTCTGGAAACACCATATATTTT
CASASTTASGNTIYF
>TRBJ1-5|NA|TRBV5-1|NA
TGCGCCAGCAGCTTTATGTTAGATCAGCCCCAGCATTTT
CASSFMLDQPQHF
>TRBJ1-6|NA|TRBV7-8|once
TGTGCCAGCAGCTTAGAAGCCAATTCACCCCTCCACTTT
CASSLEANSPLHF
>TRBJ2-7|NA|TRBV19|NA
TGTGCCAGTAGTATAGGTCTTCAGGGGTCCTACAGATTCTACGAGCAGTACTTC
CASSIGLQGSYRFYEQYF
>TRBJ1-4|NA|TRBV5-8|NA
TGTGCCAGCAGCTTGGGGACATCCCCAACTAATGAAAAACTGTTTTTT
CASSLGTSPTNEKLFF
>TRBJ1-2|NA|TRBV9|NA
TGTGCCAGCAGCCTCAGTACGGGTCAGGGAAGGTCGGACTATGGCTACACCTTC
CASSLSTGQGRSDYGYTF
>TRBJ2-7|NA|TRBV19|NA
TGTGCCAGTAGGGGACTGGCCCCCAGGAACGAGCAGTACTTC
CASRGLAPRNEQYF
>TRBJ1-1|NA|TRBV7-9|NA
TGTGCCAGCAGCCAAGGTCAGGGGAATGAAGCTTTCTTT
CASSQGQGNEAFF
>TRBJ1-2|NA|TRBV7-9|NA
TGTGCCAGCAGCTTTTGGGAGGGCTACACCTTC
CASSFWEGYTF
>TRBJ1-6|NA|TRBV6-5|NA
TGTGCCACACAGGGCTATAATTCACCCCTCCACTTT
CATQGYNSPLHF
>TRBJ2-1|NA|TRBV28|NA
TGTGCCAGCACCACAGCCGAGAGCTCCTACAATGAGCAGTTCTTC
CASTTAESSYNEQFF
>TRBJ1-2|TRBD1|TRBV29-1|NA
TGCAGCGTTGAAGGCGGGACAGATTATGGCTACACCTTC
CSVEGGTDYGYTF
>TRBJ1-2|NA|TRBV2|NA
TGTGCCAGCATCATAAATGTCCAGCCACAGGGCTACACCTTC
CASIINVQPQGYTF
>TRBJ1-2|TRBD1|TRBV6-2/TRBV6-3|NA
TGTGCCAGCAGTCCCCGGGACAGCCTTTTGGATGGCTACACCTTC
CASSPRDSLLDGYTF
>TRBJ2-7|NA|TRBV5-1|NA
TGCGCCAGCAGCCGACTCGGCGACGAGCAGTACTTC
CASSRLGDEQYF
>TRBJ1-1|NA|TRBV19|once
TGTGCCAGTATTAGCTCGGGGGGAAGGGCCACTGAAGCTTTCTTT
CASISSGGRATEAFF
>TRBJ1-2|TRBD1|TRBV14|NA
TGTGCCAGCAGCCATGGTCCAGGGGGCCCTAACTATGGCTACACCTTC
CASSHGPGGPNYGYTF